The 14 T cell receptor beta chains below all came from one sample that was sequenced in a study of T cells in Graves' hyperthyroidism and ophthalmopathy. There were TCR beta CDR3 regions amplified from RNA transcripts. The HTBI primer set served for first-round RT-PCR of the TCR CDR3. From the multiplex PCR reads, TCRdb called clonotypes with MiXCR, one entry per CDR3 protein. This repertoire shows more than 350,000 distinct CDR3 sequences, just under 15% found once; its top ten account for less than 35%. Sequencing was done on a sample of blood. The origin of the receptors is a woman younger than 45 with Graves' hyperthyroidism.

This clonotype was recorded at least ten times. The chain has TRBV10-1 and TRBJ2-2; 11 bases fit TRBD2. Germline V gene data show CDR1 as WNHNN and CDR2 as SYGVQD (reference sequence). V was pared by 4 bases and J by 0 bases, with 10 bases of the junction left unmatched. This CDR3 comprises 19 residues. The CDR3 here is CASSAVGLAEFANTGELFF. The CDR3 DNA reads as TGCGCCAGCAGTGCGGTGGGACTAGCGGAATTCGCGAACACCGGGGAGCTGTTTTTT.

This clonotype was seen many times. The chain recombines TRBV2 with TRBJ2-1; TRBD1 matches at 8 bases. This CDR3 spans 15 amino acids. Trimming at V came to 7 bases and at J to 2 bases, leaving 7 bases not matched to a gene. Germline V lookup: CDR1 SNHLY, CDR2 FYNNEI. The CDR3 region has the DNA TGTGCCAGCACCACCGGACAGGGACCCTACAATGAGCAGTTCTTC. This gives the protein CASTTGQGPYNEQFF.

The chain uses TRBV6-1 and TRBJ2-3; 12 positions match TRBD2. Germline trimming cut 3 bases from V and 0 bases from J; bases unmatched to any gene: 13. In germline, CDR1 is MNHNS, CDR2 SASEGT. The CDR3 has 20 amino acids. The CDR3 nucleotides are TGTGCCAGCAGTGACCAGTTGACTAGCGGGAGCCAACCTAGCACAGATACGCAGTATTTT. Protein sequence: CASSDQLTSGSQPSTDTQYF.

This clonotype has at least ten counts. The chain combines TRBV7-6 with TRBJ2-1; D gene uncertain. CDR3 length: 17 residues. Trimming shortened V by 1 base and J by 0 bases, and 13 bases separated the two germline ends. Germline V lookup: CDR1 SGHVS, CDR2 FNYEAQ. CDR3 in DNA: TGTGCCAGCAGCTTAGGGTCGGCTGCCGGCTCCTACAATGAGCAGTTCTTC. Its translation is CASSLGSAAGSYNEQFF.

This clonotype has ten or more counts. The chain joins TRBV24-1 to TRBJ2-5; D is uncertain. Germline V lookup: CDR1 KGHDR, CDR2 SFDVKD. The CDR3 is 14 residues long. V was shortened by 3 bases and J by 1 base, with 8 bases between the two germline ends. For the CDR3, the DNA is TGTGCCACCAGTGATGGCTGGGCCCAAGAGACCCAGTACTTC. It translates to CATSDGWAQETQYF.

The sample holds a few counts of this clonotype. The chain couples TRBV6-2 or TRBV6-3 to TRBJ2-2; TRBD2 matches at 9 bases. Germline V gene data show CDR1 as MNHEY and CDR2 as SVGEGT. With V trimmed by 2 bases and J by 2 bases, 9 bases remained unmatched. This CDR3 is 18 amino acids long. Written as DNA, the CDR3 is TGTGCCAGCAGTTACAAGGCTAGCGGGACTTTTAACACCGGGGAGCTGTTTTTT. Residues: CASSYKASGTFNTGELFF.

This clonotype rates as medium-sized. V is TRBV11-2 and J is TRBJ2-3; D is unresolved. The V and J ends lost 3 bases and 0 bases respectively, with 4 bases between them. The CDR3 extends over 13 amino acids. Germline CDR1 and CDR2: SGHAT and FQNNGV. CDR3 in amino acids: CASSLRSTDTQYF. As DNA, the CDR3 is TGTGCCAGCAGCTTGAGGAGCACAGATACGCAGTATTTT.

CDR3 coding DNA: TGCAGTGCTAGTGGCGGCGGGAGGACCCTATCCAGTGGGGCCAACGTCCTGACTTTC. This encodes CSASGGGRTLSSGANVLTF. This chain joins TRBV20-1 and TRBJ2-6, with 8 bases aligning to TRBD2. The CDR3 runs to 19 residues. Losses at the gene ends were 3 bases for V and 3 bases for J; bases not matched to a gene: 16. Germline CDR1 is DFQATT and CDR2 is SNEGSKA (reference sequence).

This clonotype appeared a few times. The chain carries TRBV10-3 and TRBJ2-1; 7 bases match TRBD1. CDR3 length: 14 amino acids. Trimming at V came to 8 bases and at J to 0 bases, leaving 4 bases not matched to a gene. Germline V gene sequence: CDR1 ENHRY, CDR2 SYGVKD. The CDR3 loop reads CAISGQSSYNEQFF. CDR3 sequence (DNA): TGTGCCATCTCGGGACAGAGCTCCTACAATGAGCAGTTCTTC.

This clonotype appeared a few times. This chain links TRBV12-3 or TRBV12-4 with TRBJ2-1; D gene unclear. The ends were cut back, 4 bases at V and 15 bases at J, with 16 bases in the middle. The CDR3 is 12 residues long. The CDR3 nucleotides are TGTGCCAGCAGTTACAGTACCGTGAGGTGGTTCTTC. The encoded protein is CASSYSTVRWFF.

The table lists this clonotype with many counts. V and J are TRBV24-1 and TRBJ1-2; D is ambiguous. Trimming cost V 2 bases and J 5 bases, with 11 bases left between them. This CDR3 has 14 residues. Germline lookup yields CDR1 KGHDR and CDR2 SFDVKD. The CDR3 spells CATSDSDYGYGYTF. CDR3 coding DNA: TGTGCCACCAGTGATTCCGACTATGGATATGGCTACACCTTC.

This clonotype was recorded a few times. The rearrangement joins TRBV7-6 to TRBJ1-3, with 10 bases fitting TRBD1. V lost 6 bases, J lost 4 bases, and 6 bases stayed unmatched. The CDR3 length is 15 residues. CDR1 is SGHVS, CDR2 FNYEAQ, per germline. The CDR3 loop reads CASRGQGYSGNTIYF. Written as DNA, the CDR3 is TGTGCCAGCAGGGGACAGGGGTACTCAGGAAACACCATATATTTT. Full variable domain (rest looked up from reference TRBV7-6 and TRBJ1-3): GAGVSQSPRYKVTKRGQDVALRCDPISGHVSLYWYRQALGQGPEFLTYFNYEAQQDKSGLPNDRFSAERPEGSISTLTIQRTEQRDSAMYRCASRGQGYSGNTIYFGEGSWLTVV.

The table lists this clonotype with a few counts. The V and J genes are TRBV18 and TRBJ2-5, with 14 bases that match TRBD2. The length of the CDR3 is 19 residues. V trimming: 4 bases; J trimming: 2 bases; junction bases outside the gene matches: 12. The germline V gene has CDR1 KGHSH and CDR2 LQKENI. The CDR3: CASSLRQGLAGAGQETQYF. The CDR3 coding sequence is TGTGCCAGCTCACTCAGACAGGGACTAGCGGGAGCCGGTCAAGAGACCCAGTACTTC.

This clonotype was counted between two and nine times. The junction differs from germline at one of its ends, possibly a read error. The rearrangement uses TRBV7-9 and TRBJ2-7, with D perhaps TRBD2 (6 bases). The CDR3 has 14 amino acids. CDR1 SEHNR and CDR2 FQNEAQ come from the germline V gene (reference sequence). In nucleotides, the CDR3 is TGTGCCAACAGCTTAGACGGGAGTATAAGCGAGCAGTACTTC. Residues: CANSLDGSISEQYF.